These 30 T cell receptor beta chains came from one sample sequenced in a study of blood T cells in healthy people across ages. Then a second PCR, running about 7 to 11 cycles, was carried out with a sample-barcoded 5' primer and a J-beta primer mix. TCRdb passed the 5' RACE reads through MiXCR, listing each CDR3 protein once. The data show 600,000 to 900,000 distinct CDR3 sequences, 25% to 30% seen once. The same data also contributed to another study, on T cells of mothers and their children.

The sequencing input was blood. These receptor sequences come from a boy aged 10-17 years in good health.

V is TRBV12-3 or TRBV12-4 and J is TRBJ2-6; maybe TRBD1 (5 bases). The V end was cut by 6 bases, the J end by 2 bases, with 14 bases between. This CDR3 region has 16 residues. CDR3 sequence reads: CASSYARVPGANVLTF. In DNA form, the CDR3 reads TGTGCCAGCAGCTATGCCAGGGTCCCTGGGGCCAACGTCCTGACTTTC.

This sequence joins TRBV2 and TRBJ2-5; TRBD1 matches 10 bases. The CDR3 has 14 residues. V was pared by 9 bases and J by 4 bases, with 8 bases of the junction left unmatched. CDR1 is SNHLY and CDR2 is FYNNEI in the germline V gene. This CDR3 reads CASEDRTGGETQYF. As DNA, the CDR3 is TGTGCCAGTGAAGATAGGACAGGGGGAGAGACCCAGTACTTC. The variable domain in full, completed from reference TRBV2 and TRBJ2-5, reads EPEVTQTPSHQVTQMGQEVILRCVPISNHLYFYWYRQILGQKVEFLVSFYNNEISEKSEIFDDQFSVERPDGSNFTLKIRSTKLEDSAMYFCASEDRTGGETQYFGPGTRLLVL.

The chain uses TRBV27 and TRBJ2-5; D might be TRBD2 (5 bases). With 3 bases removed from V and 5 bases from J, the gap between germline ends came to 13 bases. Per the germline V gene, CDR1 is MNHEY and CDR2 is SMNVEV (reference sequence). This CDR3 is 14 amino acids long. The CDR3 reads CASSFSLGDETQYF. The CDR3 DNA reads TGTGCCAGCAGTTTTTCACTAGGAGATGAGACCCAGTACTTC.

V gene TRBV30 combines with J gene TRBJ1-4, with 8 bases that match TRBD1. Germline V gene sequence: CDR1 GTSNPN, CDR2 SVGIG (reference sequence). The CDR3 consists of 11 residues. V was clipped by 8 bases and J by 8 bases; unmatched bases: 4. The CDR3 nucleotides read TGTGCCACGGACAGGGACGAAAAACTGTTTTTT. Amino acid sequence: CATDRDEKLFF.

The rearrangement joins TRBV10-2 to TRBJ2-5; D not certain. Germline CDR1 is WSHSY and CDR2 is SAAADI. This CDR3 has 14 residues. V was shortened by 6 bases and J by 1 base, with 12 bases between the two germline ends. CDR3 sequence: CASRGMAFQETQYF. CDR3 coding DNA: TGCGCCAGCAGGGGGATGGCCTTCCAAGAGACCCAGTACTTC.

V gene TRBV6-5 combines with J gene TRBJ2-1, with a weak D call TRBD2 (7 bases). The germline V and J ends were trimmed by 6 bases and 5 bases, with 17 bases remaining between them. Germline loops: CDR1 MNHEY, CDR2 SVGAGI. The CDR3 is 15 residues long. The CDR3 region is CASSRQVAGHNEQFF. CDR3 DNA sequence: TGTGCCAGCAGCCGACAGGTAGCGGGCCACAATGAGCAGTTCTTC.

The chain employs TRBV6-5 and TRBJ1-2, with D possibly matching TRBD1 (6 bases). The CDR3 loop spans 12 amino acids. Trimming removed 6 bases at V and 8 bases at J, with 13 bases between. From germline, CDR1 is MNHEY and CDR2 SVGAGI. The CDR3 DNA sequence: TGTGCCAGCAGGACGGACAGTTACGGCTACACCTTC. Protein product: CASRTDSYGYTF.

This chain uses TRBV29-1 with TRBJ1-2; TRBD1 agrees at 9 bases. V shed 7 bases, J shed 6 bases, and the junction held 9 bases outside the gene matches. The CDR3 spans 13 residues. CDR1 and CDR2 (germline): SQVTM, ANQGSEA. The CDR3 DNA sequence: TGCAGCGCTGCGGGACAGGGAATGGATGGCTACACCTTC. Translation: CSAAGQGMDGYTF.

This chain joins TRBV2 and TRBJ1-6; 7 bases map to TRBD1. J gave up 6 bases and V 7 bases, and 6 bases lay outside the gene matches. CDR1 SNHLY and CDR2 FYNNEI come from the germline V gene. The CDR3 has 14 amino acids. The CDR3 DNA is TGTGCCAGCAATCCGGGACAGATTAATTCACCCCTCCACTTT. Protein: CASNPGQINSPLHF.

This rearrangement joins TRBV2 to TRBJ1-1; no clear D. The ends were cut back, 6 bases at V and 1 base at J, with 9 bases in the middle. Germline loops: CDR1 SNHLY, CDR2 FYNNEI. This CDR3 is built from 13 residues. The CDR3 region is CASRVTENTEAFF. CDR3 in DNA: TGTGCCAGCAGGGTTACAGAGAACACTGAAGCTTTCTTT.

The CDR3 loop reads CASGRTSGGYEQYF. CDR3 DNA sequence: TGTGCCAGCGGGCGCACTAGCGGGGGCTACGAGCAGTACTTC. The chain has TRBV2 and TRBJ2-7; 11 bases agree with TRBD2. The CDR3 is 14 amino acids. Germline trimming cut 8 bases from V and 3 bases from J; bases unmatched to any gene: 6. Germline V gene lookup returns CDR1 SNHLY and CDR2 FYNNEI.

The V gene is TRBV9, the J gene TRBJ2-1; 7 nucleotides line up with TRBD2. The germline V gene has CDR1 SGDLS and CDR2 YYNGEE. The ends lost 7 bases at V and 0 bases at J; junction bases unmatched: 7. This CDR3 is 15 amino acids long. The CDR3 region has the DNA TGTGCCAGCTCGGCGGGAGCTCCCTCCTACAATGAGCAGTTCTTC. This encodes CASSAGAPSYNEQFF.

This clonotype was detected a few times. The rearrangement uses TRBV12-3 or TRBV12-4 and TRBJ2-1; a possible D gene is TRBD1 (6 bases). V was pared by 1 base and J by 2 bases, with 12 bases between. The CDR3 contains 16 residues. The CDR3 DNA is TGTGCCAGCAGTTTAGGCACAGGGATCACCTACAATGAGCAGTTCTTC. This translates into CASSLGTGITYNEQFF.

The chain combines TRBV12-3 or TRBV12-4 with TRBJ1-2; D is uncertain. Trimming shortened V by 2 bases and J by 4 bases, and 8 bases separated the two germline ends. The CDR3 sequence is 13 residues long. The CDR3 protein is CASSLIRGYGYTF. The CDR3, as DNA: TGTGCCAGCAGTTTAATACGGGGCTATGGCTACACCTTC.

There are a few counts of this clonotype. This CDR3 is CASSQGTGRGYGYTF. CDR3 coding DNA: TGCGCCAGCAGCCAAGGGACAGGGCGGGGCTATGGCTACACCTTC. The rearrangement links TRBV4-1 to TRBJ1-2, with 8 positions matching TRBD1. Germline CDR1 is MGHRA and CDR2 is YSYEKL. The CDR3 loop spans 15 amino acids. After removal of 1 base from V and 4 bases from J, the junction contained 5 bases not matched to a gene.

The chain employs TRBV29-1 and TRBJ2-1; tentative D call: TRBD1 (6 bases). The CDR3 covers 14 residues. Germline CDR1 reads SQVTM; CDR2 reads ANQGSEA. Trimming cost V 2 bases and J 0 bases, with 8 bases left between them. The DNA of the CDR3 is TGCAGCGTTGAACGGGACACCTCCTACAATGAGCAGTTCTTC. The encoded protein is CSVERDTSYNEQFF.

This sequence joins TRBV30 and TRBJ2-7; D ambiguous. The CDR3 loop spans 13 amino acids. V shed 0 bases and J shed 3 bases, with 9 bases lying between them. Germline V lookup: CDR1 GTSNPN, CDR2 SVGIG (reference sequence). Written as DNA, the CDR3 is TGTGCCTGGAGTGTAAGTGTGGGCTACGAGCAGTACGTC. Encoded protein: CAWSVSVGYEQYV.

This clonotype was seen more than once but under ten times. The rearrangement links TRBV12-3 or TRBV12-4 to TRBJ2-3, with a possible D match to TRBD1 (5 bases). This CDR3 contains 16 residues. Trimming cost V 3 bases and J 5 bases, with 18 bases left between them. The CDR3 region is CASSFMAGRNLDTQYF. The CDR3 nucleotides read TGTGCCAGCAGTTTTATGGCAGGGCGAAACCTAGATACGCAGTATTTT.

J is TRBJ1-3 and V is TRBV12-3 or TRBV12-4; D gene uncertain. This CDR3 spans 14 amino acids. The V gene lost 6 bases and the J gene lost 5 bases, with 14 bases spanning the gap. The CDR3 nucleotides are TGTGCCAGCAGGGGATGGGGTAATAGAAACACCATATATTTT. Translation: CASRGWGNRNTIYF.

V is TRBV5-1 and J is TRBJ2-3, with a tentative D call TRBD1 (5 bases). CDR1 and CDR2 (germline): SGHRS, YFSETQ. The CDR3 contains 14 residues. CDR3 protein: CATSLGLVEDTQYF. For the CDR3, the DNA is TGCGCGACAAGCTTGGGGCTAGTAGAAGATACGCAGTATTTT.

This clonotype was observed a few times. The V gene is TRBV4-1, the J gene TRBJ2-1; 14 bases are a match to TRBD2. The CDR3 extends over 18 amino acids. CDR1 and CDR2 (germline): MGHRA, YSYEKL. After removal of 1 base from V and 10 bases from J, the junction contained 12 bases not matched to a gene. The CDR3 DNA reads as TGCGCCAGCAGCCAAGCTACCGGGGGACTAGCGGGGGATGGGGAGCAGTTCTTC. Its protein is CASSQATGGLAGDGEQFF.

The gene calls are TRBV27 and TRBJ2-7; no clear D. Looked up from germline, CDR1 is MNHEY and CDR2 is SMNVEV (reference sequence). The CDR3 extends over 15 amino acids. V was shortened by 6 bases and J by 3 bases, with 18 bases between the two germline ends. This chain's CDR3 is CASSYTAAAFYEQYF. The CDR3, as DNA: TGTGCCAGCAGCTACACAGCAGCAGCATTCTACGAGCAGTACTTC.

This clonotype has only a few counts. CDR3 amino acids: CASSLVAGGRSYEQYF. DNA of the CDR3: TGCGCCAGCAGCCTGGTAGCGGGGGGGAGATCCTACGAGCAGTACTTC. This chain links TRBV5-1 with TRBJ2-7; 11 bases are shared with TRBD2. The length of the CDR3 is 16 residues. V lost 4 bases and J lost 1; bases outside the gene matches: 7. Germline assignment: CDR1 SGHRS and CDR2 YFSETQ.

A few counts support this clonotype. The CDR3 loop is CASSQEQLSFDEQYF. DNA for the CDR3: TGTGCCAGCAGCCAAGAACAACTGAGCTTCGACGAGCAGTACTTC. The rearrangement links TRBV3-1 to TRBJ2-7; D ambiguous. There are 15 residues in the CDR3. The germline gives CDR1 LGHDT, CDR2 YNNKEL (reference sequence). V lost 0 bases and J 5 bases, leaving 14 bases between the germline ends.

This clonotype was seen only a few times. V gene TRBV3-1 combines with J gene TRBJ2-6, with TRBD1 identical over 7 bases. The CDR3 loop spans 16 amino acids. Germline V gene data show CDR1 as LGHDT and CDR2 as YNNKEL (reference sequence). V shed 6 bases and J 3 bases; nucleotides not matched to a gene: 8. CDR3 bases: TGTGCCAGCAGTCCCGGGACAGCGCTTGGGGCCAACGTCCTGACTTTC. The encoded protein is CASSPGTALGANVLTF.

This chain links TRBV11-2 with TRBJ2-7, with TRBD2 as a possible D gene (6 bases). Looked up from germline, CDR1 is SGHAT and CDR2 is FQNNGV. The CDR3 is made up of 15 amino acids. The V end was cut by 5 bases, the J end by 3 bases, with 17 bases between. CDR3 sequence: CASSPLTGDLYEQYF. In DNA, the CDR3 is TGTGCCAGCAGCCCGCTCACGGGGGACCTCTACGAGCAGTACTTC.

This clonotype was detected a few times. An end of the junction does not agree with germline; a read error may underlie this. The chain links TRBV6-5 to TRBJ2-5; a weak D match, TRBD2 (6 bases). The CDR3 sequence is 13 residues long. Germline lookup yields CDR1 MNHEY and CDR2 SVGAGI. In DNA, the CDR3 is TGTGCCAGCAGTTACTCGAGGAGGGCCGGGGAATTCTTC. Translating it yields CASSYSRRAGEFF.

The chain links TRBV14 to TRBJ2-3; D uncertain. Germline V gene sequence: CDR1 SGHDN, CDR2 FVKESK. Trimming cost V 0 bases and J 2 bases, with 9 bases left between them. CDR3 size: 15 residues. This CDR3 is CASSQEGSFTDTQYF. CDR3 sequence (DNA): TGTGCCAGCAGCCAAGAAGGTAGTTTCACAGATACGCAGTATTTT. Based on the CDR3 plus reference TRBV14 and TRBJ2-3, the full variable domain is EAGVTQFPSHSVIEKGQTVTLRCDPISGHDNLYWYRRVMGKEIKFLLHFVKESKQDESGMPNNRFLAERTGGTYSTLKVQPAELEDSGVYFCASSQEGSFTDTQYFGPGTRLTVL.

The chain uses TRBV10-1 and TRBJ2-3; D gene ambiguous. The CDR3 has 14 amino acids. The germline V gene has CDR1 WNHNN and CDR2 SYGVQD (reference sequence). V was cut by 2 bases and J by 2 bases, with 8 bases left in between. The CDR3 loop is CASSEEGLTDTQYF. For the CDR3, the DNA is TGCGCCAGCAGTGAGGAAGGGCTCACAGATACGCAGTATTTT.

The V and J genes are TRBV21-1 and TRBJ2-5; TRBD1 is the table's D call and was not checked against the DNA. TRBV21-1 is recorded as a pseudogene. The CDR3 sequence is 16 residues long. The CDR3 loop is CASSPYQGPRGETQYF. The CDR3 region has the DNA TGTGCCAGCAGCCCCTATCAGGGGCCGAGGGGGGAGACCCAGTACTTC.